This T cell receptor beta chain comes out of a study of T cell changes during pregnancy in multiple sclerosis. The CDR3 length is 15 residues. Germline V gives CDR1 SGHKS, CDR2 YYEKEE (reference sequence). Trimming removed 2 bases from V and 5 bases from J; junction bases left unmatched: 8. Method: immunoSEQ multiplex PCR; TCRdb's copy keeps in-frame clones and lacks some. Found here are around 30,000 clones, approximately 92% of them singletons; the top ten hold approximately 0.79%. V gene TRBV5-5 combines with J gene TRBJ2-5, with 8 bases identical to TRBD2. The receptor's source is a female donor with multiple sclerosis, enrolled in a pregnancy study. Here the sequenced sample was CD4+ T cells from peripheral blood mononuclear cells, taken in the second trimester of pregnancy. CDR3 DNA sequence: TGTGCCAGCAGCTTTTCCGGGACTAGTGGCGAGACCCAGTACTTC. It is translated as CASSFSGTSGETQYF.